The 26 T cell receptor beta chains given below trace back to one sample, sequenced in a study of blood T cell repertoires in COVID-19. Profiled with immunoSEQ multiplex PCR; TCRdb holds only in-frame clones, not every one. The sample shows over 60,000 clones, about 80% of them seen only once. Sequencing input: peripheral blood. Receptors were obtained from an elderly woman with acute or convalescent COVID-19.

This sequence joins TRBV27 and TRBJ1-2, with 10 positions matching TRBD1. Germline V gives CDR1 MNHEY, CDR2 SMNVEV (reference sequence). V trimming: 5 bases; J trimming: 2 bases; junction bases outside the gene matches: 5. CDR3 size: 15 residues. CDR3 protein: CASSPQGQGNYGYTF. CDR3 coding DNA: TGTGCCAGCAGTCCCCAGGGACAGGGGAACTATGGCTACACCTTC.

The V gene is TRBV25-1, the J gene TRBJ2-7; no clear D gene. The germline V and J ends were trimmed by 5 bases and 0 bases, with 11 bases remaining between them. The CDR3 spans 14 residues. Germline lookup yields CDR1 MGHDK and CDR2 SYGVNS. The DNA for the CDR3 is TGTGCCAGCAGTCCCCGGTCGGTCTCCTACGAGCAGTACTTC. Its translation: CASSPRSVSYEQYF.

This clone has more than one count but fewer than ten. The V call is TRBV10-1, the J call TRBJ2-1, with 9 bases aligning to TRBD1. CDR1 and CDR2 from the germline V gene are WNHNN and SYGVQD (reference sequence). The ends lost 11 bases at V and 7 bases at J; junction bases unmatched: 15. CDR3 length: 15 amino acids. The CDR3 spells CARAFGTGRLNEQFF. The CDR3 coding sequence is TGCGCCCGCGCGTTCGGGACAGGGAGGTTGAATGAGCAGTTCTTC.

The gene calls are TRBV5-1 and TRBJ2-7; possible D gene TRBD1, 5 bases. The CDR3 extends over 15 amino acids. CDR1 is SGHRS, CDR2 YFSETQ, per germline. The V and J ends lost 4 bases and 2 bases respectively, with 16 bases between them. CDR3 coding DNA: TGCGCCAGCAGCCTAGACAGAGGTGCCCCCTACGAGCAGTACTTC. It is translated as CASSLDRGAPYEQYF.

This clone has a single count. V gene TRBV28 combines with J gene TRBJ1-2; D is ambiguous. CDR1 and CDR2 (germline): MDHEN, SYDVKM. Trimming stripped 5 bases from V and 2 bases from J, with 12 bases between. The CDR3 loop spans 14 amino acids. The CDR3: CASSPGSKNYGYTF. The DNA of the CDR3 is TGTGCCAGCAGTCCCGGTAGTAAGAACTATGGCTACACCTTC.

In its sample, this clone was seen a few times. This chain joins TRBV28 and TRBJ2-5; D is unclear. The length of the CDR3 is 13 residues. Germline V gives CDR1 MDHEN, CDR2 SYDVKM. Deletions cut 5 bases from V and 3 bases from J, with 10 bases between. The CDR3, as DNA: TGTGCCAGCAGTCAGGTACGAAAAGAGACCCAGTACTTC. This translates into CASSQVRKETQYF.

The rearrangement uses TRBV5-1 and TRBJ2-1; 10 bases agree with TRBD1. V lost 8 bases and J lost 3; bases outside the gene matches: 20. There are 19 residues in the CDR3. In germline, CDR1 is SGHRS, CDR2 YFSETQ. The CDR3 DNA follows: TGCGCCAGGCTCCTTAGAGACAGGGGGCGACCCAGTCTCTACAATGAGCAGTTCTTC. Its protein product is CARLLRDRGRPSLYNEQFF.

The CDR3 nucleotides are TGTGCCAGCACCCCGGGACAGGGTATTAGGGCTTTCTTT. This gives the protein CASTPGQGIRAFF. The chain uses TRBV6-5 and TRBJ1-1; TRBD1 aligns across 9 bases. In germline, CDR1 is MNHEY, CDR2 SVGAGI. CDR3 length: 13 amino acids. With V trimmed by 7 bases and J by 11 bases, 11 bases remained unmatched.

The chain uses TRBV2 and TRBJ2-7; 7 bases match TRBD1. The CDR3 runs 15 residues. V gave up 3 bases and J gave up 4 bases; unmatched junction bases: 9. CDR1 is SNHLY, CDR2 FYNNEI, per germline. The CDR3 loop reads CASSDDWTGLYEQYF. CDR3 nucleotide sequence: TGTGCCAGCAGTGACGATTGGACAGGTCTATACGAGCAGTACTTC.

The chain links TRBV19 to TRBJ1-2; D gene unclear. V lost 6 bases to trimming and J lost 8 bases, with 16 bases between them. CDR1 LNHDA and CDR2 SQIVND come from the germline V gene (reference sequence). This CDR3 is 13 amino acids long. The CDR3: CASRMTEPWGYTF. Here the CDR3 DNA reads TGTGCCAGTAGGATGACTGAGCCGTGGGGCTACACCTTC.

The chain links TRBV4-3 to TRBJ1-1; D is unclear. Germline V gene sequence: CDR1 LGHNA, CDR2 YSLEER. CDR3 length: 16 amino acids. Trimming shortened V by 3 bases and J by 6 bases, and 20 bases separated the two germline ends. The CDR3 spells CASSHHPRTRVAEAFF. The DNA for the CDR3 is TGCGCCAGCAGCCACCACCCCAGAACTAGGGTCGCTGAAGCTTTCTTT.

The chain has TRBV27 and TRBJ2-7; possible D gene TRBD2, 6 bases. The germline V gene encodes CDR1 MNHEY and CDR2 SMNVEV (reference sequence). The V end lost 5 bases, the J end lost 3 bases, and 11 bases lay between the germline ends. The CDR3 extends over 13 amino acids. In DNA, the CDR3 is TGTGCCAGCAGTCGGGACTTTTACTACGAGCAGTACTTC. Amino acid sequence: CASSRDFYYEQYF.

This chain's CDR3 is CASSKPGQVYEQYF. As DNA, the CDR3 is TGCGCCAGCAGCAAACCGGGACAGGTCTACGAGCAGTACTTC. This chain uses TRBV5-1 with TRBJ2-7; 8 bases match TRBD1. Germline CDR1 SGHRS, CDR2 YFSETQ. The J segment lost 3 bases and the V segment lost 4 bases, leaving 6 bases of the junction unmatched. This CDR3 comprises 14 residues.

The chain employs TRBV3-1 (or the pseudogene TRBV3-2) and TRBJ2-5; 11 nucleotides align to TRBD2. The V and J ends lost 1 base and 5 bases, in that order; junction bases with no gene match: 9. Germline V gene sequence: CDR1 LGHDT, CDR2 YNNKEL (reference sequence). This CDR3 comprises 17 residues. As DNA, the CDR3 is TGTGCCAGCAGCCAAGGTATTAGCGGGAGGGCCATGGAGACCCAGTACTTC. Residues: CASSQGISGRAMETQYF.

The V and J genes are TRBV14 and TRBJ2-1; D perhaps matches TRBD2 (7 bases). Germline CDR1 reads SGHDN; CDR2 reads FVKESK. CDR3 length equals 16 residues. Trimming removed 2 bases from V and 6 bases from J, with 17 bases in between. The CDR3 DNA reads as TGTGCCAGCAGCCAAAGGGGGGGGCCTTTAGGCAATGAGCAGTTCTTC. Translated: CASSQRGGPLGNEQFF.

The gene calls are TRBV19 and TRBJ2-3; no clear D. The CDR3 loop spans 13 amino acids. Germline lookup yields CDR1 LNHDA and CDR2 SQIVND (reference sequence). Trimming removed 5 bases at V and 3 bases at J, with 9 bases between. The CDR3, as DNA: TGTGCCAGTAGTGCATCACTGACAGATACGCAGTATTTT. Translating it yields CASSASLTDTQYF.

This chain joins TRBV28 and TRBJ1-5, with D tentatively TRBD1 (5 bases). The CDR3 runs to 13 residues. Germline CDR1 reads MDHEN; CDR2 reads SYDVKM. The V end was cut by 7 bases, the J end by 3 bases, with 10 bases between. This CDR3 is CASTPTANQPQHF. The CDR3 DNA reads TGTGCCAGCACCCCGACAGCCAATCAGCCCCAGCATTTT. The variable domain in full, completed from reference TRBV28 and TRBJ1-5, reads DVKVTQSSRYLVKRTGEKVFLECVQDMDHENMFWYRQDPGLGLRLIYFSYDVKMKEKGDIPEGYSVSREKKERFSLILESASTNQTSMYLCASTPTANQPQHFGDGTRLSIL.

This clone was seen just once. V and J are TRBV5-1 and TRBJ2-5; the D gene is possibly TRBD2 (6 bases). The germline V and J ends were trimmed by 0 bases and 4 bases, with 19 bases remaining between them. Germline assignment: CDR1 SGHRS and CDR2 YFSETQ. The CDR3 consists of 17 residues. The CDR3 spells CASSLAESGWGGETQYF. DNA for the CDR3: TGCGCCAGCAGCTTGGCGGAAAGCGGATGGGGAGGAGAGACCCAGTACTTC.

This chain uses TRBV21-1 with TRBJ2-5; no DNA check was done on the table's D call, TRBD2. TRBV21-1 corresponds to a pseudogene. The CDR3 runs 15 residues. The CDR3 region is CASSQERDGGETQYF. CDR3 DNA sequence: TGTGCCAGCAGCCAAGAGAGGGACGGGGGAGAGACCCAGTACTTC.

The chain's CDR3 is CASSSNLFGTGPNSPLHF. In DNA, the CDR3 is TGTGCCAGCAGCTCAAATCTGTTCGGGACAGGACCTAATTCACCCCTCCACTTT. The chain links TRBV7-2 to TRBJ1-6, with 8 bases fitting TRBD1. V shed 4 bases, J shed 6 bases, and the junction held 14 bases outside the gene matches. The CDR3 spans 18 residues. Germline loops: CDR1 SGHTA, CDR2 FQGNSA.

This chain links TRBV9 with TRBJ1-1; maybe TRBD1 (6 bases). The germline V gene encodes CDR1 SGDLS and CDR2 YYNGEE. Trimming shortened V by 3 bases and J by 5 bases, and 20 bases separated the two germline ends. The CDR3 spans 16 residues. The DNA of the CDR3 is TGTGCCAGCAGCGACCGAGCGAACAGGGTTCGGACTGAAGCTTTCTTT. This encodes CASSDRANRVRTEAFF.

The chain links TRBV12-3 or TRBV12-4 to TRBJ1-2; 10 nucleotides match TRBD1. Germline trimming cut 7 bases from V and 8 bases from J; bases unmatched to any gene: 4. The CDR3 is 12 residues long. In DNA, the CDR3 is TGTGCCAGCAATGGACAGGGGGGCGGCTACACCTTC. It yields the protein CASNGQGGGYTF.

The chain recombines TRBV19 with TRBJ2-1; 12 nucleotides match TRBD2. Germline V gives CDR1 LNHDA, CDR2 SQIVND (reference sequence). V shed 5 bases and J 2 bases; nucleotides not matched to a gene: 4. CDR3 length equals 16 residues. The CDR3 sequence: CASSSGLAGPYNEQFF. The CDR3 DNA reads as TGTGCCAGTAGTTCCGGACTAGCGGGACCCTACAATGAGCAGTTCTTC. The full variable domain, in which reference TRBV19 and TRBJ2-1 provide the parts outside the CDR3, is DGGITQSPKYLFRKEGQNVTLSCEQNLNHDAMYWYRQDPGQGLRLIYYSQIVNDFQKGDIAEGYSVSREKKESFPLTVTSAQKNPTAFYLCASSSGLAGPYNEQFFGPGTRLTVL.

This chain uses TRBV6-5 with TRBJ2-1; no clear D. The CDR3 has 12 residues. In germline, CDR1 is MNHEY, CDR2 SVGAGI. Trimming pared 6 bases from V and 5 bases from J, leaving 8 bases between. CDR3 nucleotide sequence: TGTGCCAGCAGCCACTACAACAATGAGCAGTTCTTC. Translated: CASSHYNNEQFF.

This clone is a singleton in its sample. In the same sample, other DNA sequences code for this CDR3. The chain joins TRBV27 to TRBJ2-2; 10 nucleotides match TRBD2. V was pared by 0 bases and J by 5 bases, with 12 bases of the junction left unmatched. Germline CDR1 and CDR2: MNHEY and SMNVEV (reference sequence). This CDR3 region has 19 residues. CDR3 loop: CASSLSSYQVAGGTGELFF. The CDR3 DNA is TGTGCCAGCAGTTTATCTTCCTATCAGGTAGCGGGAGGTACCGGGGAGCTGTTTTTT.

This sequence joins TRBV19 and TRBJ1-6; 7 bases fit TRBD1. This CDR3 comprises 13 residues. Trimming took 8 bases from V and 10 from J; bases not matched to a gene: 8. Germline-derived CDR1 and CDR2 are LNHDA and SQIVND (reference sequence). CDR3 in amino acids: CASRTGPGSPLHF. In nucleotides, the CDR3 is TGTGCCAGTCGGACAGGCCCCGGATCACCCCTCCACTTT.